The clone carrying this T cell receptor (beta chain) is a singleton in its sample. The data were taken from a study of blood T cell repertoires in COVID-19. Background on the study: T cells, B-cell-depleted T cells, or PBMCs supplied cDNA or gDNA.

Sequencing used immunoSEQ multiplex PCR; TCRdb keeps in-frame clones, though not all of them. The sample lists fewer than 250,000 clones; roughly four fifths were seen once. V was trimmed by 9 bases and J by 0 bases, leaving 14 bases between them. Per the germline V gene, CDR1 is SNHLY and CDR2 is FYNNEI. There are 15 residues in the CDR3. The specimen was peripheral blood. The genes are TRBV2 and TRBJ2-2; weak D call: TRBD1 (5 bases). The clonotype was recovered from a woman between 45 and 65 years old with acute or convalescent COVID-19. The CDR3 DNA reads as TGTGCCAGTGTCTCCGACAGATCGAACACCGGGGAGCTGTTTTTT. Translated: CASVSDRSNTGELFF.